This T cell receptor (beta chain) was sequenced for a study of vaccination and CD4 T cells after COVID-19. In the study overall: The post-COVID sampling time was a median 101 days after diagnosis, ranging from 35 to 161. Each control culture was treated with a CEFX pool, an HIV-1 Nef pool, or no peptide.

CDR3 size: 16 residues. With 1 base clipped from V and 1 base from J, the junction kept 4 bases outside the gene matches. Germline assignment: CDR1 SGHTA and CDR2 FQGNSA. Notes on this clonotype: Its antigen is unidentified.

An Oncomine TCR Beta short-read assay was used to sequence the DNA from cultured CD4+ T cells. In TCRdb, the PCR reads were re-called with MiXCR into one record per CDR3 protein. The data show under 15,000 distinct CDR3 sequences, more than 45% seen once. Study results and caveats: Convalescent patients had a median approximately 86% of post-vaccine SARS-CoV-2-reactive clones that were detected only after vaccination, not before it.

Treatment in this sample: 10-day PBMC culture with coronavirus spike peptide pools or control peptides (ViraFEST assay). The genes are TRBV7-2 and TRBJ1-3; 7 nucleotides match TRBD1. This receptor was identified in a human donor who had recovered from COVID-19. The source material was CD4+ T cells from blood, cultured in vitro. CDR3 sequence reads: CASSLGPQGSGNTIYF. In DNA form, the CDR3 reads TGTGCCAGCAGCTTAGGGCCACAGGGGTCTGGAAACACCATATATTTT.